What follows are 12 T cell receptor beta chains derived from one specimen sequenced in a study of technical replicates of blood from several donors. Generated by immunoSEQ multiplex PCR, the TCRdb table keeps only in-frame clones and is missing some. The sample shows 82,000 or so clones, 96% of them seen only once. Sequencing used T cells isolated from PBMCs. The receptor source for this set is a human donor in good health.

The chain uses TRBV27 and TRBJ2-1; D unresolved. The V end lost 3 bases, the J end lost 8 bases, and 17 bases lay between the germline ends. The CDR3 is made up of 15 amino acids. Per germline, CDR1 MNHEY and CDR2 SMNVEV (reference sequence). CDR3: CASSFLGRLDDEQFF. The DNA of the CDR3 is TGTGCCAGCAGTTTTCTTGGCAGGTTAGACGATGAGCAGTTCTTC.

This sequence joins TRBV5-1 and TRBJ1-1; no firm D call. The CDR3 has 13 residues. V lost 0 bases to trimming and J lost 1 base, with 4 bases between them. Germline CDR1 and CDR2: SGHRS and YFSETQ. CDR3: CASSLAWNTEAFF. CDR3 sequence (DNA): TGCGCCAGCAGCTTGGCGTGGAACACTGAAGCTTTCTTT.

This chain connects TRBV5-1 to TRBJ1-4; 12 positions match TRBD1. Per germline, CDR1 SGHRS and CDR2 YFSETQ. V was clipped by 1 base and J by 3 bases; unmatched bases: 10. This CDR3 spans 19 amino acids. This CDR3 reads CASSLPRDRGPHPNEKLFF. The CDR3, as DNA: TGCGCCAGCAGCTTGCCTCGGGACAGGGGGCCGCACCCTAATGAAAAACTGTTTTTT.

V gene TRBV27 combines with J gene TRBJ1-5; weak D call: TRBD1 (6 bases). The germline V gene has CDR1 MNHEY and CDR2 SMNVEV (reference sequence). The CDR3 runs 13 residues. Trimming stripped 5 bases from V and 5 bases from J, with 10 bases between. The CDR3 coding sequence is TGTGCCAGCAGTACCACAGGGCATCAGCCCCAGCATTTT. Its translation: CASSTTGHQPQHF.

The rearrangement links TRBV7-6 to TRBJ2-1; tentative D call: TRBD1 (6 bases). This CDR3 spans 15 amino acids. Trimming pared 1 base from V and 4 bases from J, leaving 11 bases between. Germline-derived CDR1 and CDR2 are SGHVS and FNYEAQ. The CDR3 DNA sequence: TGTGCCAGCAGCTTAGGCCCAGGGGTTTACAATGAGCAGTTCTTC. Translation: CASSLGPGVYNEQFF.

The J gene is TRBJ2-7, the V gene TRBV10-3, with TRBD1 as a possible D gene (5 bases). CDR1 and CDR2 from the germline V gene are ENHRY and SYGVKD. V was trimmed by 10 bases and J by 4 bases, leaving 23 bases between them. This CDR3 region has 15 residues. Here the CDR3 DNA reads TGTGCCACCGTCCAGGCGTTTTCTGGGGCGTACGAGCAGTACTTC. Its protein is CATVQAFSGAYEQYF.

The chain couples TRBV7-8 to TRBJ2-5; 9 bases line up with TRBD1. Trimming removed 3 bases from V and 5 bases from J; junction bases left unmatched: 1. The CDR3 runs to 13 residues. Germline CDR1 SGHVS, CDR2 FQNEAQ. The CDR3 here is CASSLTGGETQYF. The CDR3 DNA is TGTGCCAGCAGCTTGACAGGGGGGGAGACCCAGTACTTC. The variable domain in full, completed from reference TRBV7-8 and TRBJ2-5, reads GAGVSQSPRYKVAKRGQDVALRCDPISGHVSLFWYQQALGQGPEFLTYFQNEAQLDKSGLPSDRFFAERPEGSVSTLKIQRTQQEDSAVYLCASSLTGGETQYFGPGTRLLVL.

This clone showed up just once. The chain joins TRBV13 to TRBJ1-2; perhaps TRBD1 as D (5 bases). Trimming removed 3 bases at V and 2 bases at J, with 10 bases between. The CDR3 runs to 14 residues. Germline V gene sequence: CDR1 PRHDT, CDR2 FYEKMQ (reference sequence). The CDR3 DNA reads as TGTGCCAGCAGCTTCTACAGACAGAACTATGGCTACACCTTC. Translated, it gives CASSFYRQNYGYTF. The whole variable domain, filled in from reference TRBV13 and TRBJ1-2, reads AAGVIQSPRHLIKEKRETATLKCYPIPRHDTVYWYQQGPGQDPQFLISFYEKMQSDKGSIPDRFSAQQFSDYHSELNMSSLELGDSALYFCASSFYRQNYGYTFGSGTRLTVV.

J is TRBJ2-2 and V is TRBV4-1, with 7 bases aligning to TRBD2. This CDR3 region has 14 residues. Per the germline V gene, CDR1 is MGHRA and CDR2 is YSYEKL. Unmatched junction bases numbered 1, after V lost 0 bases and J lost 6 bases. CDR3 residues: CASSQDAGAGELFF. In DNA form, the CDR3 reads TGCGCCAGCAGCCAAGATGCGGGAGCCGGGGAGCTGTTTTTT.

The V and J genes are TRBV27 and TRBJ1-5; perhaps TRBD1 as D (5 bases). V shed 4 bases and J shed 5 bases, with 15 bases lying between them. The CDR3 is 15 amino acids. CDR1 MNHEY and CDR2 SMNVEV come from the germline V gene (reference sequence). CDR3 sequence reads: CASSSKTEIDQPQHF. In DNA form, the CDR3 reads TGTGCCAGCAGTTCCAAGACAGAAATAGATCAGCCCCAGCATTTT.

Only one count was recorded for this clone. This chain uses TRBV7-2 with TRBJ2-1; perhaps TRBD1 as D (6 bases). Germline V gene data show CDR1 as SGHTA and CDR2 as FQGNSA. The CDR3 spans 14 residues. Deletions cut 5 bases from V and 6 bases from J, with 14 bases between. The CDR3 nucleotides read TGTGCCAGCAGCCCCGGTGGGGGCCCCAATGAGCAGTTCTTC. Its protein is CASSPGGGPNEQFF. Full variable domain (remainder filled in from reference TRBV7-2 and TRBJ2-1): GAGVSQSPSNKVTEKGKDVELRCDPISGHTALYWYRQSLGQGLEFLIYFQGNSAPDKSGLPSDRFSAERTGGSVSTLTIQRTQQEDSAVYLCASSPGGGPNEQFFGPGTRLTVL.

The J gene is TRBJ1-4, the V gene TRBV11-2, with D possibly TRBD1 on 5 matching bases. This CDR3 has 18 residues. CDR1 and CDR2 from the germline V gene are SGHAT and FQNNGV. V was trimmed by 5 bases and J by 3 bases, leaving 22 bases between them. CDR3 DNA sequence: TGTGCCAGCAGCCCACGGTCGAAGTTAGGGGAGGCTAATGAAAAACTGTTTTTT. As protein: CASSPRSKLGEANEKLFF.